Each of the 17 T cell receptor beta chains below was sequenced from the same sample in a study of CD8 T cells in Susac syndrome. RNA in amounts of 0.5 to 1 ug was reverse transcribed with random hexamers. TCRdb re-called the immunoSEQ multiplex PCR reads through MiXCR, storing one row per CDR3 protein. The sample yields 150,000 to 190,000 distinct CDR3 sequences, about 95% seen once. Sequencing was done on a sample of CD4+ T cells from PBMCs. These receptors were obtained from a human donor with Susac syndrome.

CDR3 loop: CASSAPGFGDTQYF. For the CDR3, the DNA is TGTGCCAGCAGTGCCCCAGGGTTCGGAGATACGCAGTATTTT. The chain has TRBV28 and TRBJ2-3; possibly TRBD1 for D (5 bases). The germline V and J ends were trimmed by 5 bases and 5 bases, with 14 bases remaining between them. The germline gives CDR1 MDHEN, CDR2 SYDVKM. CDR3 length equals 14 residues.

The chain uses TRBV7-9 and TRBJ1-1; a possible D gene is TRBD1 (6 bases). The V and J ends lost 5 bases and 1 base respectively, with 11 bases between them. In germline, CDR1 is SEHNR, CDR2 FQNEAQ (reference sequence). The CDR3 length is 14 residues. CDR3 DNA sequence: TGTGCCAGCAGCGCAGGGGCGGGGAACACTGAAGCTTTCTTT. Protein product: CASSAGAGNTEAFF. Full variable domain (missing parts from reference TRBV7-9 and TRBJ1-1): DTGVSQNPRHKITKRGQNVTFRCDPISEHNRLYWYRQTLGQGPEFLTYFQNEAQLEKSRLLSDRFSAERPKGSFSTLEIQRTEQGDSAMYLCASSAGAGNTEAFFGQGTRLTVV.

The CDR3 is CSAETSVGETQYF. CDR3 nucleotides: TGCAGTGCCGAAACTAGCGTCGGCGAGACCCAGTACTTC. J is TRBJ2-5 and V is TRBV20-1; TRBD2 matches 7 bases. V trimming: 6 bases; J trimming: 5 bases; junction bases outside the gene matches: 9. Germline CDR1 DFQATT, CDR2 SNEGSKA (reference sequence). This CDR3 is 13 amino acids long.

The V call is TRBV5-1, the J call TRBJ2-6; D is uncertain. The V gene's germline CDR1 is SGHRS and CDR2 YFSETQ. The ends were cut back, 0 bases at V and 0 bases at J, with 10 bases in the middle. The CDR3 spans 17 residues. CDR3 region: CASSLVRSNSGANVLTF. DNA for the CDR3: TGCGCCAGCAGCTTGGTAAGGAGTAACTCTGGGGCCAACGTCCTGACTTTC.

The chain carries TRBV7-8 and TRBJ1-6; 7 nucleotides line up with TRBD1. With V trimmed by 5 bases and J by 9 bases, 1 base remained unmatched. Germline V gene lookup returns CDR1 SGHVS and CDR2 FQNEAQ. The CDR3 loop spans 12 amino acids. In DNA form, the CDR3 reads TGTGCCAGCAGCCCAGGGGGTTCACCCCTCCACTTT. Protein product: CASSPGGSPLHF.

CDR3 sequence reads: CASSQLMNTEAFF. DNA for the CDR3: TGCGCCAGCAGCCAACTCATGAACACTGAAGCTTTCTTT. V and J are TRBV4-3 and TRBJ1-1; D ambiguous. Between the trimmed V and J ends, which lost 2 bases and 0 bases, there was a span of 4 bases. The germline V gene encodes CDR1 LGHNA and CDR2 YSLEER. The CDR3 totals 13 residues.

The rearrangement joins TRBV2 to TRBJ1-3, with D possibly TRBD1 on 5 matching bases. The V gene's germline CDR1 is SNHLY and CDR2 FYNNEI. V lost 6 bases and J lost 4, with 10 bases in between. The CDR3 consists of 13 residues. CDR3 nucleotide sequence: TGTGCCAGCAGCGCCCGGACAGGAAACACCATATATTTT. Translated, it gives CASSARTGNTIYF. The full variable domain, in which reference TRBV2 and TRBJ1-3 provide the parts outside the CDR3, is EPEVTQTPSHQVTQMGQEVILRCVPISNHLYFYWYRQILGQKVEFLVSFYNNEISEKSEIFDDQFSVERPDGSNFTLKIRSTKLEDSAMYFCASSARTGNTIYFGEGSWLTVV.

This clonotype occurred once. The DNA for the CDR3 is TGTGCCAGCATGGGAACCACAGATACGCAGTATTTT. Its translation: CASMGTTDTQYF. V is TRBV21-1 and J is TRBJ2-3. TRBV21-1 is a documented pseudogene. The CDR3 runs to 12 residues.

This chain connects TRBV20-1 to TRBJ1-2; TRBD1 agrees at 12 bases. J lost 8 bases, V lost 1 base, and 11 bases had no gene match. This CDR3 has 16 amino acids. CDR1 and CDR2 from the germline V gene are DFQATT and SNEGSKA (reference sequence). CDR3 sequence: CSARGQGDRGHRGYTF. The CDR3 DNA sequence: TGCAGTGCTAGAGGACAAGGGGACAGGGGGCACAGGGGCTACACCTTC.

The genes are TRBV29-1 and TRBJ2-2, with TRBD1 as a possible D gene (5 bases). V lost 3 bases and J lost 1, with 6 bases in between. This CDR3 is built from 13 residues. Germline lookup yields CDR1 SQVTM and CDR2 ANQGSEA. The CDR3 DNA follows: TGCAGCGTTGACAGGGTGAACACCGGGGAGCTGTTTTTT. As protein: CSVDRVNTGELFF.

The V and J genes are TRBV20-1 and TRBJ1-2; 7 bases are a match to TRBD1. The V gene end was trimmed by 6 bases and the J gene end by 7 bases; junction bases not matched to a gene: 14. The CDR3 length is 14 residues. Germline V gene sequence: CDR1 DFQATT, CDR2 SNEGSKA (reference sequence). The CDR3 protein is CSAPRSGRQGGYTF. DNA of the CDR3: TGCAGTGCCCCCCGGAGCGGGCGACAGGGTGGCTACACCTTC.

The V call is TRBV29-1, the J call TRBJ2-7, with 7 bases fitting TRBD2. The CDR3 has 14 amino acids. Germline V gene data show CDR1 as SQVTM and CDR2 as ANQGSEA. Unmatched junction bases numbered 9, after V lost 7 bases and J lost 0 bases. CDR3 nucleotides: TGCAGCGCTATAGCGGGCCCCAGCTCCTACGAGCAGTACTTC. As protein: CSAIAGPSSYEQYF.

This chain uses TRBV29-1 with TRBJ2-7, with 14 bases lining up with TRBD2. The CDR3 sequence is 13 residues long. CDR1 is SQVTM, CDR2 ANQGSEA, per germline. Germline trimming cut 6 bases from V and 10 bases from J; bases unmatched to any gene: 8. The CDR3: CSVPGLAGADQYF. As DNA, the CDR3 is TGCAGCGTACCGGGACTAGCGGGGGCCGACCAGTACTTC.

The V call is TRBV7-9, the J call TRBJ1-1; D is uncertain. The CDR3 loop spans 15 amino acids. V lost 5 bases and J lost 5, with 18 bases in between. Germline loops: CDR1 SEHNR, CDR2 FQNEAQ (reference sequence). CDR3 residues: CASSPERVTTTEAFF. Written as DNA, the CDR3 is TGTGCCAGCAGCCCGGAGAGGGTTACGACGACTGAAGCTTTCTTT.

The chain is built from TRBV29-1 and TRBJ2-3; D gene ambiguous. The CDR3 runs 14 residues. Trimming shortened V by 4 bases and J by 3 bases, and 14 bases separated the two germline ends. Per germline, CDR1 SQVTM and CDR2 ANQGSEA. CDR3: CSVGVKVGTDTQYF. The CDR3 nucleotides are TGCAGCGTTGGGGTTAAAGTAGGAACAGATACGCAGTATTTT.

V and J are TRBV7-9 and TRBJ1-1; D perhaps matches TRBD1 (6 bases). The CDR3 is 13 amino acids. Germline V CDR1 and CDR2: SEHNR, FQNEAQ (reference sequence). Trimming took 5 bases from V and 7 from J, leaving 14 bases between them. The CDR3: CASSHREGHEAFF. The CDR3 bases are TGTGCCAGCAGCCACAGGGAGGGGCATGAAGCTTTCTTT.

The gene calls are TRBV5-1 and TRBJ1-1; D might be TRBD1 (5 bases). This CDR3 is 15 amino acids long. Germline V gives CDR1 SGHRS, CDR2 YFSETQ. Trimming took off 5 bases at V and 2 bases at J, with 16 bases between the two ends. In DNA, the CDR3 is TGCGCCAGCAGTCGGGACGGAATATCTAACACTGAAGCTTTCTTT. Amino acid sequence: CASSRDGISNTEAFF.